In this sample, the clone carrying this T cell receptor beta chain turned up a few times. The antigen remains undetermined. This sample is drawn from a study of beta chain features in type 1 diabetes. Across the study: Across every sample, about 100 million sorted cells were examined in total.

cDNA synthesis used the whole RNA isolate, giving expressed TCRB sequences. The method was immunoSEQ multiplex PCR; TCRdb's version includes in-frame clones alone and lacks a portion of them. Of 240,000 or so clones listed, roughly 22% were seen once; the top ten hold 0.028%. Study findings and constraints: Within each of all four CD4+ subsets, Type 1 diabetes patients had TCRB CDR3s that were moderately but significantly shorter. Whether HLA type influences TCRB rearrangement remained unresolved here. Researchers caution that PCR might favor shorter templates, equally among patients and controls. Naive, central memory and regulatory TCRB repertoires appeared more similar among patients than healthy donors.

The CDR3 spans 17 residues. J was trimmed by 6 bases and V by 0 bases; bases with no gene match: 11. The germline CDR1 and CDR2 sequences are LGHNA and YSLEER. The J gene is TRBJ2-4, the V gene TRBV4-3; 7 positions agree with TRBD1. Sequencing input: naive CD4+ T cells from blood. The receptor was derived from a woman in her forties with type 1 diabetes. The CDR3 protein is CASSQDEDRAGRNIQYF. In nucleotides, the CDR3 is TGCGCCAGCAGCCAAGATGAAGACAGGGCCGGAAGAAACATTCAGTACTTC.